The clone carrying this T cell receptor (beta chain) was picked up many times. Naive CD8 T cells were picked out by sorting for CD8+CD4-CCR7+CD45RA+. Previously published methods and listed TCR primers were used for the bulk TCR libraries. Via MiXCR, TCRdb re-called the PCR reads, giving one row per CDR3 protein. The data contain hundreds of thousands of distinct CDR3 sequences, about 25% of them seen just once; the ten biggest clones take up 0.78%. The CDR3 loop spans 13 amino acids. The germline V and J ends were trimmed by 7 bases and 3 bases, with 11 bases remaining between them. The germline V gene has CDR1 LNHDA and CDR2 SQIVND (reference sequence). This entry belongs to a study of molecular identifiers for immune sequencing clone quantification.

The receptor comes from a human donor in good health. Some libraries in this study had Jurkat cell RNA spiked in. The V call is TRBV19, the J call TRBJ2-3; tentatively, D is TRBD2 (5 bases). The sequenced sample consisted of naive CD8+ T cells from blood, with Jurkat cell RNA spiked in. Specified subset: FACS-sorted CD8+CD4-CCR7+CD45RA+ naive T cells. CDR3 DNA: TGTGCCAGTATGGCTTGGGAGACAGATACGCAGTATTTT. Translating it yields CASMAWETDTQYF. The full variable domain, in which reference TRBV19 and TRBJ2-3 provide the parts outside the CDR3, is DGGITQSPKYLFRKEGQNVTLSCEQNLNHDAMYWYRQDPGQGLRLIYYSQIVNDFQKGDIAEGYSVSREKKESFPLTVTSAQKNPTAFYLCASMAWETDTQYFGPGTRLTVL.